A selection of T cell receptor beta chains follows, all from one sample in a study of cytomegalovirus exposure and HLA in healthy donors. Generated by immunoSEQ multiplex PCR, the TCRdb table keeps only in-frame clones and is missing some. The sample has 120,000 to 150,000 clones, 70% to 80% seen once. The source material was PBMCs. The receptors originated from a female donor in good health and CMV-seronegative. Both conserved end residues are trimmed from each CDR3. A D gene is named only where the DNA matches it firmly.

d_call	v_call	j_call	cdr3_aa
TRBD2	TRBV7-9	TRBJ2-1	ASSLEAGAENEQF
TRBD1	TRBV5-1	TRBJ1-4	ASSLEPTGTNEKLF
-	TRBV7-9	TRBJ2-1	ASSPRLQQGRSYNEQF
-	TRBV9	TRBJ1-2	ASSVESWGGQPDGYT
TRBD1	TRBV7-2	TRBJ1-5	ASSLAPGQGGQPQH
TRBD2	TRBV18	TRBJ2-7	ASSPMKEAFLAVLEQY
-	TRBV12-2	TRBJ2-3	ASRPLGQMQDTQY
-	TRBV2	TRBJ1-2	ASSVRVVRGYT
TRBD1	TRBV5-6	TRBJ1-2	ASSVGQGDYGYT
-	TRBV5-4	TRBJ2-1	ASSQRGGPVDEQF
-	TRBV6-5	TRBJ2-3	ASRLLDTQY
TRBD2	TRBV9	TRBJ2-1	ASSVVLAGGNEQF
-	TRBV13	TRBJ2-5	ASSLGQQETQY
-	TRBV6-4	TRBJ2-2	ASRPSLANGELF
-	TRBV28	TRBJ2-1	ASSAGEQGGGNEQF
TRBD2	TRBV18	TRBJ2-7	ASSPGGEGEQY
TRBD2	TRBV20-1	TRBJ2-1	SAPTSGSSF
-	TRBV30	TRBJ1-5	AWSRGGLNQPQH
TRBD1	TRBV19	TRBJ2-3	ASSVTGGPRTDTQY
-	TRBV5-6	TRBJ1-1	ASSLRTEYTEAF
TRBD1	TRBV29-1	TRBJ2-2	SVGQGTGELF
-	TRBV5-1	TRBJ2-3	ASSLGTASGADTQY
-	TRBV6-5	TRBJ1-6	ASSYSGSPLH
TRBD1	TRBV5-1	TRBJ1-1	ASSQGVRNTEAF
TRBD1	TRBV19	TRBJ1-2	ASSIETGQGNYGYT
-	TRBV4-3	TRBJ1-1	ASSQDLAMEAF
-	TRBV5-4	TRBJ1-4	ASSSGTGPLNEKLF
TRBD1	TRBV11-2	TRBJ2-7	ASSVQGYEQY
-	TRBV7-4	TRBJ1-3	ASSCPRGTIY
TRBD1	TRBV27	TRBJ1-6	ASSPRTGKNSPLH
TRBD2	TRBV7-8	TRBJ2-3	ASSSRAGGTDTQY
-	TRBV7-8	TRBJ1-2	ASSLSPDSYGYT
-	TRBV5-6	TRBJ2-5	ASSRSGLQETQY
TRBD1	TRBV4-1	TRBJ1-5	ASTPQGENQPQH
TRBD1	TRBV5-1	TRBJ1-5	ASSQFPRGESNQPQH
TRBD2	TRBV5-1	TRBJ2-7	ASSSSGTPYEQY
-	TRBV5-6	TRBJ2-7	ASSLYGFGRYEQY
-	TRBV5-1	TRBJ1-3	ASSPSGVMGNTIY
-	TRBV5-1	TRBJ2-1	ASSASSYNEQF
TRBD2	TRBV2	TRBJ2-3	ASSERGLAPDTQY
-	TRBV2	TRBJ2-7	ASSQTYEQY
-	TRBV7-2	TRBJ1-2	ASSYLDRSNYGYT
-	TRBV19	TRBJ1-2	ASSNLRVGGYT
-	TRBV6-6	TRBJ2-7	ASSPRTAGLGEQY
-	TRBV5-6	TRBJ2-5	ASSSLLDAGAETQY
-	TRBV28	TRBJ2-6	ASSSLFGANVLT
TRBD1	TRBV30	TRBJ2-7	AWSRQGGEQY
-	TRBV5-4	TRBJ2-5	ASSLDRRLGETQY
-	TRBV2	TRBJ2-6	ASRAGIGANVLT
-	TRBV6-5	TRBJ1-1	ASLDRNTEAF
TRBD2	TRBV7-2	TRBJ2-7	ASSSHGGGLVRYEQY
TRBD2	TRBV10-3	TRBJ2-5	ATRLAARETQY